This TCR beta chain was documented in a study of neurological immune-mediated disorders. General study results and limits: No expanded-clone CDR3 amino acid sequence recurred across subjects, suggesting private TCR-beta repertoires. The most TCR clonal expansion was seen in HTLV-1-associated myelopathy, whereas the least was seen in multiple sclerosis, below the level in healthy controls.

The team produced cDNA through 5'RACE using 10-nucleotide random UMIs. Each CDR3 protein is one row after TCRdb ran MiXCR on the 5' RACE reads. This table holds under 40,000 distinct CDR3 sequences, less than 15% found once. The unsorted libraries were made from 2 million PBMCs kept at -80 C. This clonotype came up many times. As yet, its antigen is unknown. This CDR3 has 14 residues. CDR1 is SGHTA, CDR2 FQGNSA, per germline. Deletions cut 5 bases from V and 5 bases from J, with 15 bases between. The receptor's source is a woman aged 45 to 65 with HTLV-1-associated myelopathy (HAM/TSP). The V gene is TRBV7-2, the J gene TRBJ2-5, with D hard to call. The sample consisted of PBMCs. CDR3 loop: CASSPLPTGETQYF. The CDR3 DNA is TGTGCCAGCAGCCCCCTTCCCACCGGGGAGACCCAGTACTTC.